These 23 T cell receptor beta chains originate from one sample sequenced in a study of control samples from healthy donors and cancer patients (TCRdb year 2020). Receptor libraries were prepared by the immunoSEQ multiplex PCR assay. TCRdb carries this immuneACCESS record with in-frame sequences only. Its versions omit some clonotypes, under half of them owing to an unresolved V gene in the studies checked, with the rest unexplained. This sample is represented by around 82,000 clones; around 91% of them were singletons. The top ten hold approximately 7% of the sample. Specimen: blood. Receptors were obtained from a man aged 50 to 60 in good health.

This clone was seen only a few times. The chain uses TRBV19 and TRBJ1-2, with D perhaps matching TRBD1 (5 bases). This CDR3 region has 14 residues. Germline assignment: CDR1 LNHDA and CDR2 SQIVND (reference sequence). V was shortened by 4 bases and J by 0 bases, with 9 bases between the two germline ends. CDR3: CASSRGATNYGYTF. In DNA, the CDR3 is TGTGCCAGTAGTAGAGGGGCTACTAACTATGGCTACACCTTC.

CDR3 region: CASRRLTTSTDTQYF. The CDR3 nucleotides read TGTGCCAGCAGAAGACTAACTACTAGCACAGATACGCAGTATTTT. The genes are TRBV2 and TRBJ2-3, with D perhaps TRBD2 (5 bases). The germline V gene has CDR1 SNHLY and CDR2 FYNNEI. V was trimmed by 6 bases and J by 0 bases, leaving 13 bases between them. The CDR3 is 15 amino acids. The variable domain in full, completed from reference TRBV2 and TRBJ2-3, reads EPEVTQTPSHQVTQMGQEVILRCVPISNHLYFYWYRQILGQKVEFLVSFYNNEISEKSEIFDDQFSVERPDGSNFTLKIRSTKLEDSAMYFCASRRLTTSTDTQYFGPGTRLTVL.

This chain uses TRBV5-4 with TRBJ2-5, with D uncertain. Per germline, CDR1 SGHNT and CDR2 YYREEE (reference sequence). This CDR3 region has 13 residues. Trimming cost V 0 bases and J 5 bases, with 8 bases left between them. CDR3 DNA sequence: TGTGCCAGCAGCTTGGCCCCCGGCGAGACCCAGTACTTC. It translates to CASSLAPGETQYF.

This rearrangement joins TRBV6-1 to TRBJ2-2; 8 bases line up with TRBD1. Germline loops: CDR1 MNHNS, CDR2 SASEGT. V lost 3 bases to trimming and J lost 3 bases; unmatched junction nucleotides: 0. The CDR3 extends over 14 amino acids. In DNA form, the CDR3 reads TGTGCCAGCAGTGAGGGACAGGACACCGGGGAGCTGTTTTTT. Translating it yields CASSEGQDTGELFF.

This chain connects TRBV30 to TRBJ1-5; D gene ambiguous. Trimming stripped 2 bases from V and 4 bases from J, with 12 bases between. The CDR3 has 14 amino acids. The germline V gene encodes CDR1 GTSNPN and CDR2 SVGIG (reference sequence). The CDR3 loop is CAWSTAEQNQPQHF. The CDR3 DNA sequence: TGTGCCTGGAGTACGGCGGAGCAAAATCAGCCCCAGCATTTT.

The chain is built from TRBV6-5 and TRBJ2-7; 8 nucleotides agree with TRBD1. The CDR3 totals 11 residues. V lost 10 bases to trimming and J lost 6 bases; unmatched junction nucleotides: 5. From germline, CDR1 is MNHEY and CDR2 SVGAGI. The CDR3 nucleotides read TGTGCCATCCCAGGGGGCAGCGAGCAGTACTTC. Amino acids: CAIPGGSEQYF.

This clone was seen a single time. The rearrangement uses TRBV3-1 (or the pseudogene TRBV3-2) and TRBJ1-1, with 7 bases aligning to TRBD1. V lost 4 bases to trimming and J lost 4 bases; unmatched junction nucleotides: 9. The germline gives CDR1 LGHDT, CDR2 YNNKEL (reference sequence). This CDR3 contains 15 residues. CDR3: CASSPDRVWGTEAFF. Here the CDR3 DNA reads TGTGCCAGCAGCCCCGACAGGGTCTGGGGCACTGAAGCTTTCTTT.

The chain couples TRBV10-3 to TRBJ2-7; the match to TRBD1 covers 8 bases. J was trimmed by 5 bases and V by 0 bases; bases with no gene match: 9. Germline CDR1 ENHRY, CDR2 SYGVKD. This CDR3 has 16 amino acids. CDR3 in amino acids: CAISESNTQGDDEQYF. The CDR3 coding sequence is TGTGCCATCAGTGAGTCGAACACACAGGGGGACGACGAGCAGTACTTC.

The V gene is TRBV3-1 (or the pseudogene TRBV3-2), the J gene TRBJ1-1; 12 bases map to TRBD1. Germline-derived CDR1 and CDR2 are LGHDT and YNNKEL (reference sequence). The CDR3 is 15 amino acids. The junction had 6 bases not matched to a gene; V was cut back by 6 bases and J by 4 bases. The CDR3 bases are TGTGCCAGCAGGCGGGACAGGGGGCGCGTCACTGAAGCTTTCTTT. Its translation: CASRRDRGRVTEAFF.

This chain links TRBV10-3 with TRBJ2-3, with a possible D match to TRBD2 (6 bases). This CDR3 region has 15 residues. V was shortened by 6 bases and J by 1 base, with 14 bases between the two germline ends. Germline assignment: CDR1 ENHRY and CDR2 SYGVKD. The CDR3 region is CAISAGSFGTDTQYF. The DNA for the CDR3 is TGTGCCATCAGCGCCGGGAGTTTTGGCACAGATACGCAGTATTTT.

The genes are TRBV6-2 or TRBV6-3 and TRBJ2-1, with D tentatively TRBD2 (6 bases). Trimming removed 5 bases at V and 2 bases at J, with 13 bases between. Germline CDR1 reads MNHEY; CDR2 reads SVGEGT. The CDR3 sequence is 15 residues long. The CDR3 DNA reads TGTGCCAGCAGTCGTAGCGGAATCGCCTACAATGAGCAGTTCTTC. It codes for CASSRSGIAYNEQFF.

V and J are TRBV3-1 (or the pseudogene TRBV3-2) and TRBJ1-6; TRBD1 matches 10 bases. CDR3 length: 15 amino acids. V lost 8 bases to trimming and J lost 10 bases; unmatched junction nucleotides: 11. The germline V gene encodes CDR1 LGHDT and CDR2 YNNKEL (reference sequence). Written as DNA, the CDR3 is TGTGCCAGCGGGGACAGGGGCGCTTGGGCCTCACCCCTCCACTTT. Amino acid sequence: CASGDRGAWASPLHF.

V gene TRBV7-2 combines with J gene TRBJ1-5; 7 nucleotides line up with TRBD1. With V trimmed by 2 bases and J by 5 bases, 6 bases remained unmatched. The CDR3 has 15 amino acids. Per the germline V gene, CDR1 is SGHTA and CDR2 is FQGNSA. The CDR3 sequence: CASSLRGTDHQPQHF. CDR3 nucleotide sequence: TGTGCCAGCAGCTTACGGGGGACAGACCATCAGCCCCAGCATTTT.

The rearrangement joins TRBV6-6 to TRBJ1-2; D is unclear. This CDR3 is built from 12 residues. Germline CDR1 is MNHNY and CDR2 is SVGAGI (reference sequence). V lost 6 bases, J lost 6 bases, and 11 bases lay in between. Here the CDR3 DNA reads TGTGCCAGCAGCCCCAGAAGGGATGGCTACACCTTC. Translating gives CASSPRRDGYTF.

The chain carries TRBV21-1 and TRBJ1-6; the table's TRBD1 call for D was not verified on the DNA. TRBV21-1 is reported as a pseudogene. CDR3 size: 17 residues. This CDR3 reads CASSKGDTTGIGSPLHF. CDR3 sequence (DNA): TGTGCCAGCAGCAAGGGGGACACCACTGGCATTGGTTCACCCCTCCACTTT.

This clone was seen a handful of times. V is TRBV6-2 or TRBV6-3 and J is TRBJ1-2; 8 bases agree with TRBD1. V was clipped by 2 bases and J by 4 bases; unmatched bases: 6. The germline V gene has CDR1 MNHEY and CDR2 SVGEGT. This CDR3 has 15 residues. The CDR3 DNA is TGTGCCAGCAGTTACCCGTCAGGGGGCTCCTATGGCTACACCTTC. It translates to CASSYPSGGSYGYTF.

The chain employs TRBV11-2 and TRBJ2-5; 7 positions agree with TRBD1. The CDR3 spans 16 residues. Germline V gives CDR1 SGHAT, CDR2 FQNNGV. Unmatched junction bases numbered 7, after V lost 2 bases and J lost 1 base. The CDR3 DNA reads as TGTGCCAGCAGCTTACTTTCGGACAGGCCCCAAGAGACCCAGTACTTC. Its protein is CASSLLSDRPQETQYF.

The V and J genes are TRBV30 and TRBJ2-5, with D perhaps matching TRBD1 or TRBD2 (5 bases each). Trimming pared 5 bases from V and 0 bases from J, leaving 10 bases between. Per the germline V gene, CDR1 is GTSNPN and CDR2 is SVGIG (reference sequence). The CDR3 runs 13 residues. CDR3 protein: CAWAGTDQETQYF. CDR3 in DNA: TGTGCCTGGGCCGGGACGGACCAAGAGACCCAGTACTTC.

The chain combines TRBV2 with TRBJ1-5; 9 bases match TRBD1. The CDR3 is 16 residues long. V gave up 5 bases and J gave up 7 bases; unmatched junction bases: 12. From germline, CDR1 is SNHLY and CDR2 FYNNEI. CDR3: CASSRTGGESKQPQHF. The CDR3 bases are TGTGCCAGCAGTCGAACAGGGGGCGAATCTAAACAGCCCCAGCATTTT.

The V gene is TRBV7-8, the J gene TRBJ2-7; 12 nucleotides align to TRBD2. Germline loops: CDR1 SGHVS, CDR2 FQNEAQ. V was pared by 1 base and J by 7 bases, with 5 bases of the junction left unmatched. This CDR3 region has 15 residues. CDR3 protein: CASSLGTSGVFEQYF. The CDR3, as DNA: TGTGCCAGCAGCTTAGGGACTAGCGGGGTTTTTGAGCAGTACTTC.

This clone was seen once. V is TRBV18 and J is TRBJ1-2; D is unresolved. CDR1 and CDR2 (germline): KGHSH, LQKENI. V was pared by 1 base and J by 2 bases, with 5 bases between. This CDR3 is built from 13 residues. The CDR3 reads CASSPHENYGYTF. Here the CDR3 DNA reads TGTGCCAGCTCACCACACGAAAACTATGGCTACACCTTC.

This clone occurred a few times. CDR3 coding DNA: TGTGCCAGCAGCTGGAGGAGGGAAGGGGGCTACACCTTC. Translation gives CASSWRREGGYTF. The chain uses TRBV12-3 or TRBV12-4 and TRBJ1-2, with D unclear. Trimming left V 6 bases short and J 8 bases short, with 16 bases between. CDR3 length: 13 residues.

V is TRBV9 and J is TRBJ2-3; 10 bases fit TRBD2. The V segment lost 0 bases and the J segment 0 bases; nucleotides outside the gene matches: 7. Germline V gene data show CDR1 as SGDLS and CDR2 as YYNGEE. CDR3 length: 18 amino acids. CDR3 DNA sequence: TGTGCCAGCAGCGTAGCTAGCGGGGGAGCCCCTAGCACAGATACGCAGTATTTT. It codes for CASSVASGGAPSTDTQYF.